Following are 28 T cell receptor beta chains from one sample sequenced in a study of cytomegalovirus exposure and HLA in healthy donors. The PCR made use of 60 Vbeta and 13 Jbeta primers. The protocol was immunoSEQ multiplex PCR, while the TCRdb copy is restricted to in-frame clones and leaves out a portion. The sample holds over 100,000 clones; less than 80% are singletons and the top ten take 7.7%. Sequencing used PBMCs. The receptors stem from a woman aged 50 to 65 in good health and CMV-seropositive.

The rearrangement links TRBV4-1 to TRBJ2-7; D possibly corresponds to TRBD2 (5 bases). Germline V gene lookup returns CDR1 MGHRA and CDR2 YSYEKL. Between the trimmed V and J ends, which lost 1 base and 5 bases, there was a span of 12 bases. The CDR3 totals 14 residues. The CDR3 nucleotides are TGCGCCAGCAGCCAAGGCGGGTCGGTAAACGAGCAGTACTTC. This sequence encodes CASSQGGSVNEQYF.

This chain uses TRBV27 with TRBJ2-2; possible D gene TRBD1, 6 bases. Trimming took 0 bases from V and 13 from J, leaving 15 bases between them. CDR1 and CDR2 from the germline V gene are MNHEY and SMNVEV (reference sequence). The CDR3 contains 14 residues. The CDR3: CASSLSIPQGGLFF. In nucleotides, the CDR3 is TGTGCCAGCAGTTTATCGATCCCACAGGGTGGGCTGTTTTTT.

The genes are TRBV5-1 and TRBJ2-4; 13 nucleotides match TRBD2. Trimming at V came to 0 bases and at J to 7 bases, leaving 13 bases not matched to a gene. The CDR3 is 19 residues long. The germline gives CDR1 SGHRS, CDR2 YFSETQ. The CDR3 coding sequence is TGCGCCAGCAGCTTGGAGGGGTCGCGGTGGACTAGCGGGAGTAACATTCAGTACTTC. The encoded protein is CASSLEGSRWTSGSNIQYF.

The CDR3 spells CASSSPGTSGGGGELFF. The CDR3 DNA sequence: TGTGCCAGCAGCTCCCCCGGGACTAGCGGGGGGGGCGGGGAGCTGTTTTTT. The V and J genes are TRBV7-2 and TRBJ2-2; 16 bases fit TRBD2. The V gene end was trimmed by 4 bases and the J gene end by 7 bases; junction bases not matched to a gene: 6. This CDR3 region has 17 residues. Germline V CDR1 and CDR2: SGHTA, FQGNSA. The full variable domain, in which reference TRBV7-2 and TRBJ2-2 provide the parts outside the CDR3, is GAGVSQSPSNKVTEKGKDVELRCDPISGHTALYWYRQSLGQGLEFLIYFQGNSAPDKSGLPSDRFSAERTGGSVSTLTIQRTQQEDSAVYLCASSSPGTSGGGGELFFGEGSRLTVL.

V gene TRBV5-4 combines with J gene TRBJ2-7; 8 bases align to TRBD1. The DNA end is more similar to TRBJ2-5, so the J call may be wrong. The CDR3 sequence is 14 residues long. Germline loops: CDR1 SGHNT, CDR2 YYREEE (reference sequence). The CDR3 loop reads CASSFDRGQETQYF. For the CDR3, the DNA is TGTGCCAGCAGCTTCGACAGGGGCCAAGAGACCCAGTACTTC.

CDR3 residues: CASSQDFGRGTYGYTF. The CDR3 DNA reads TGCGCCAGCAGCCAAGATTTCGGCAGGGGGACCTATGGCTACACCTTC. V gene TRBV4-3 combines with J gene TRBJ1-2; 7 bases align to TRBD1. CDR1 LGHNA and CDR2 YSLEER come from the germline V gene. This CDR3 is 16 amino acids long. V lost 0 bases and J lost 4; bases outside the gene matches: 8.

The J gene is TRBJ1-3, the V gene TRBV18; a possible D gene is TRBD1 (5 bases). The CDR3 is made up of 16 amino acids. Trimming shortened V by 6 bases and J by 0 bases, and 15 bases separated the two germline ends. Germline V gene lookup returns CDR1 KGHSH and CDR2 LQKENI. The CDR3 loop is CASSSVVGVSGNTIYF. DNA of the CDR3: TGTGCCAGCTCCAGCGTTGTAGGGGTCTCTGGAAACACCATATATTTT.

The chain links TRBV7-9 to TRBJ2-3, with D possibly being TRBD1 (6 bases). CDR3 length equals 15 residues. Trimming left V 5 bases short and J 0 bases short, with 12 bases between. Germline CDR1 reads SEHNR; CDR2 reads FQNEAQ (reference sequence). DNA of the CDR3: TGTGCCAGCAGCGTCGACAGGCCTAGCACAGATACGCAGTATTTT. Translation gives CASSVDRPSTDTQYF.

This clone was counted at least ten times. V gene TRBV11-3 combines with J gene TRBJ2-7, with D possibly being TRBD2 (5 bases). This CDR3 has 14 amino acids. Germline V gene sequence: CDR1 SGHNT, CDR2 YENEEA. Trimming removed 5 bases at V and 7 bases at J, with 18 bases between. CDR3 protein: CASSPGPLSGEQYF. The CDR3 nucleotides read TGTGCCAGCAGCCCCGGGCCCCTTTCGGGAGAGCAGTACTTC. Complete variable domain (other parts from reference TRBV11-3 and TRBJ2-7): EAGVVQSPRYKIIEKKQPVAFWCNPISGHNTLYWYLQNLGQGPELLIRYENEEAVDDSQLPKDRFSAERLKGVDSTLKIQPAELGDSAVYLCASSPGPLSGEQYFGPGTRLTVT.

The chain joins TRBV18 to TRBJ2-2, with D maybe TRBD2 (5 bases). Germline V gene lookup returns CDR1 KGHSH and CDR2 LQKENI. V dropped 3 bases and J dropped 4 bases, with 6 bases sitting between them. This CDR3 spans 13 amino acids. The chain's CDR3 is CASSPGVTGELFF. Written as DNA, the CDR3 is TGTGCCAGCTCACCCGGGGTCACCGGGGAGCTGTTTTTT.

The sample holds a few counts of this clone. The rearrangement links TRBV6-1 to TRBJ1-5; TRBD1 aligns across 7 bases. The CDR3 is 13 amino acids. Unmatched junction bases numbered 5, after V lost 8 bases and J lost 4 bases. CDR1 and CDR2 from the germline V gene are MNHNS and SASEGT. The CDR3 region is CASGGQKNQPQHF. The CDR3 DNA is TGTGCCAGCGGGGGACAGAAAAATCAGCCCCAGCATTTT.

The genes are TRBV7-2 and TRBJ1-2; TRBD1 is a possible D gene (5 bases). The V end was cut by 5 bases, the J end by 0 bases, with 10 bases between. The CDR3 covers 14 residues. Germline CDR1 and CDR2: SGHTA and FQGNSA. CDR3: CASSEGLSNYGYTF. In DNA form, the CDR3 reads TGTGCCAGCAGCGAGGGACTGTCTAACTATGGCTACACCTTC.

The genes are TRBV2 and TRBJ1-2, with D uncertain. The CDR3 sequence is 14 residues long. V lost 4 bases and J 4 bases, leaving 13 bases between the germline ends. Looked up from germline, CDR1 is SNHLY and CDR2 is FYNNEI. CDR3 nucleotide sequence: TGTGCCAGCAGTGGGGAGGGCGTGAGCTATGGCTACACCTTC. This sequence encodes CASSGEGVSYGYTF.

The V call is TRBV7-2, the J call TRBJ1-5; TRBD1 is a possible D gene (6 bases). V was trimmed by 4 bases and J by 4 bases, leaving 8 bases between them. Germline CDR1 reads SGHTA; CDR2 reads FQGNSA. CDR3 length: 13 residues. The CDR3 DNA reads as TGTGCCAGCAGCTGGGGACAAAATCAGCCCCAGCATTTT. This codes for CASSWGQNQPQHF.

The chain is built from TRBV6-5 and TRBJ1-1, with 7 bases fitting TRBD1. The CDR3 loop spans 13 amino acids. Trimming cost V 2 bases and J 3 bases; bases outside gene matches: 0. Germline assignment: CDR1 MNHEY and CDR2 SVGAGI. Here the CDR3 DNA reads TGTGCCAGCAGTTACGGGACAGACACTGAAGCTTTCTTT. Protein sequence: CASSYGTDTEAFF.

The chain uses TRBV4-3 and TRBJ2-3, with D possibly TRBD2 on 7 matching bases. Germline CDR1 reads LGHNA; CDR2 reads YSLEER. The CDR3 length is 18 residues. With 0 bases removed from V and 4 bases from J, the gap between germline ends came to 20 bases. The CDR3 here is CASSQDLGGASSADTQYF. The CDR3 nucleotides are TGCGCCAGCAGCCAAGATTTGGGGGGGGCCAGTTCGGCAGATACGCAGTATTTT.

The genes are TRBV6-5 and TRBJ1-5, with 8 bases matching TRBD1. With V trimmed by 6 bases and J by 9 bases, 7 bases remained unmatched. The CDR3 contains 13 residues. Germline V gene data show CDR1 as MNHEY and CDR2 as SVGAGI. DNA of the CDR3: TGTGCCAGCAGCCGACAGGGGAGCTTGCCCCAGCATTTT. This codes for CASSRQGSLPQHF.

The count of this clone is one. The CDR3 region has the DNA TGTGCCATCCAAGCGGGTAGCTACTACGAGCAGTACTTC. The encoded protein is CAIQAGSYYEQYF. The J gene is TRBJ2-7, the V gene TRBV10-3; possibly TRBD2 for D (6 bases). Germline-derived CDR1 and CDR2 are ENHRY and SYGVKD. This CDR3 has 13 residues. V gave up 8 bases and J gave up 3 bases, with 14 bases separating them.

J is TRBJ2-1 and V is TRBV7-9; 10 bases are shared with TRBD2. From germline, CDR1 is SEHNR and CDR2 FQNEAQ (reference sequence). The CDR3 covers 18 residues. J was trimmed by 1 base and V by 10 bases; bases with no gene match: 16. In DNA form, the CDR3 reads TGTGCCATACATTTAGCGGGAGGCCCTGGTTCGTCCTACAATGAGCAGTTCTTC. The encoded protein is CAIHLAGGPGSSYNEQFF.

The chain recombines TRBV9 with TRBJ2-1, with D perhaps TRBD1 (6 bases). Trimming took 0 bases from V and 8 from J, leaving 9 bases between them. The CDR3 runs 13 residues. CDR1 and CDR2 (germline): SGDLS, YYNGEE. The chain's CDR3 is CASSVGPGDEQFF. Written as DNA, the CDR3 is TGTGCCAGCAGCGTAGGACCAGGGGATGAGCAGTTCTTC.

V is TRBV5-3 and J is TRBJ1-4; 7 positions match TRBD1. TRBV5-3 is an ORF, with its function uncertain. With V trimmed by 3 bases and J by 0 bases, 8 bases remained unmatched. The CDR3 runs 17 residues. The CDR3 sequence: CARSSGTEGSTNEKLFF. The CDR3 nucleotides read TGTGCCAGAAGCTCCGGGACAGAGGGGTCAACTAATGAAAAACTGTTTTTT.

The V and J genes are TRBV7-2 and TRBJ2-1; 10 positions agree with TRBD2. This CDR3 is 13 amino acids long. V shed 5 bases and J 10 bases; nucleotides not matched to a gene: 5. Germline-derived CDR1 and CDR2 are SGHTA and FQGNSA. The CDR3 DNA follows: TGTGCCAGCAGCAGGACTAGCGGTCGGGAGCAGTTCTTC. It translates to CASSRTSGREQFF.

This clone was seen more than once but under ten times. The chain uses TRBV5-1 and TRBJ1-1; D gene ambiguous. Germline CDR1 and CDR2: SGHRS and YFSETQ. The CDR3 length is 13 residues. V was pared by 2 bases and J by 5 bases, with 10 bases between. The CDR3 bases are TGCGCCAGCAGCTTAGAGTTCGATACTGAAGCTTTCTTT. This gives the protein CASSLEFDTEAFF.

CDR3 loop: CASSLEAGGGQETQYF. DNA for the CDR3: TGTGCCAGCAGCTTGGAGGCCGGGGGTGGCCAAGAGACCCAGTACTTC. V is TRBV5-4 and J is TRBJ2-5; the D gene is possibly TRBD2 (6 bases). Germline loops: CDR1 SGHNT, CDR2 YYREEE (reference sequence). Trimming cost V 0 bases and J 1 base, with 13 bases left between them. The CDR3 loop spans 16 amino acids. Together with reference TRBV5-4 and TRBJ2-5, the CDR3 gives the full variable domain: ETGVTQSPTHLIKTRGQQVTLRCSSQSGHNTVSWYQQALGQGPQFIFQYYREEENGRGNFPPRFSGLQFPNYSSELNVNALELDDSALYLCASSLEAGGGQETQYFGPGTRLLVL.

This rearrangement joins TRBV9 to TRBJ1-2; D unclear. Germline V gives CDR1 SGDLS, CDR2 YYNGEE. V gave up 4 bases and J gave up 0 bases, with 10 bases separating them. The CDR3 length is 14 residues. For the CDR3, the DNA is TGTGCCAGCAGCAGCCGGTCCGCTAACTATGGCTACACCTTC. Translation: CASSSRSANYGYTF.

This chain connects TRBV5-1 to TRBJ1-2; a weak D match, TRBD1 (6 bases). The CDR3 consists of 17 residues. Trimming cost V 2 bases and J 0 bases, with 17 bases left between them. Germline V gene sequence: CDR1 SGHRS, CDR2 YFSETQ. The CDR3: CASSLGGADKANYGYTF. The DNA for the CDR3 is TGCGCCAGCAGCTTAGGGGGGGCAGATAAAGCTAACTATGGCTACACCTTC.

This clone has only one observation. The J gene is TRBJ2-6, the V gene TRBV7-3; D is undetermined. The CDR3 consists of 16 residues. V lost 5 bases, J lost 0 bases, and 11 bases lay in between. CDR1 is SGHTA, CDR2 FQGTGA, per germline. The CDR3 nucleotides are TGTGCCAGCAGCCCTCGCGACTTCTCTGGGGCCAACGTCCTGACTTTC. Translating gives CASSPRDFSGANVLTF.

The V and J genes are TRBV7-8 and TRBJ1-4; D unclear. V was pared by 5 bases and J by 5 bases, with 18 bases between. CDR3 length: 16 amino acids. Germline V lookup: CDR1 SGHVS, CDR2 FQNEAQ. As DNA, the CDR3 is TGTGCCAGCAGCCGCAGGCCGGGAGAGACAAATGAAAAACTGTTTTTT. Amino acids: CASSRRPGETNEKLFF.